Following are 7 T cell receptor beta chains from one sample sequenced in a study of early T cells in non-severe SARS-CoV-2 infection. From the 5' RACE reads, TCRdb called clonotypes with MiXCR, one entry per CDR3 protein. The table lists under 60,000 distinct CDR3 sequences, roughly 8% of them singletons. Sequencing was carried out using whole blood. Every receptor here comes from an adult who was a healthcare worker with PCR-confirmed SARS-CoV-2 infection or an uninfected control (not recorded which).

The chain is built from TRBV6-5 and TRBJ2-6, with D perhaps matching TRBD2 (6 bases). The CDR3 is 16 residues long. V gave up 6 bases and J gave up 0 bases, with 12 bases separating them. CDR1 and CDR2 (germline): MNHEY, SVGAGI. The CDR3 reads CASRRDGFSGANVLTF. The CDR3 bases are TGTGCCAGCAGGCGGGACGGATTCTCTGGGGCCAACGTCCTGACTTTC.

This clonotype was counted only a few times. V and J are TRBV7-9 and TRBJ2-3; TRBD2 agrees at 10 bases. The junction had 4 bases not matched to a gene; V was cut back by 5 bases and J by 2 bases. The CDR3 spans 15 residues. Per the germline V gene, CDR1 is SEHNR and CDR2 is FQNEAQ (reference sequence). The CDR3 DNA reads TGTGCCAGCAGCATTCTAGCGGGGGACACAGATACGCAGTATTTT. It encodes CASSILAGDTDTQYF.

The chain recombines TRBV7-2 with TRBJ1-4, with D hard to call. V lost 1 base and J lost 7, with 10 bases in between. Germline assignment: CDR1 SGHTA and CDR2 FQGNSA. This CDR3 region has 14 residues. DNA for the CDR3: TGTGCCAGCAGCTTAGTTAGTATTGGTGAAAAACTGTTTTTT. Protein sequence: CASSLVSIGEKLFF. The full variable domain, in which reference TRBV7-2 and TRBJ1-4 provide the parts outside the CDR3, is GAGVSQSPSNKVTEKGKDVELRCDPISGHTALYWYRQSLGQGLEFLIYFQGNSAPDKSGLPSDRFSAERTGGSVSTLTIQRTQQEDSAVYLCASSLVSIGEKLFFGSGTQLSVL.

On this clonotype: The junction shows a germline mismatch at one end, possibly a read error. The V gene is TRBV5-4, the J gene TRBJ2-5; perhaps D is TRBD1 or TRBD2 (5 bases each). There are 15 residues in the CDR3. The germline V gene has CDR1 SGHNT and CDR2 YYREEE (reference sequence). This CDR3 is CASSLSDGAQGTQYF. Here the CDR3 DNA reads TGTGCCAGCAGCTTGTCGGACGGGGCCCAAGGGACCCAGTACTTC.

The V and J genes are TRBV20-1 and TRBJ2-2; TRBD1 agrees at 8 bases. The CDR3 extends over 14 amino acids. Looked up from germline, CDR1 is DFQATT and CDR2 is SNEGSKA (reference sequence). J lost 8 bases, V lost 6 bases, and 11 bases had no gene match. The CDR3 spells CSARRQGATGELFF. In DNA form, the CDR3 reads TGCAGTGCCAGACGCCAGGGGGCAACAGGGGAGCTGTTTTTT.

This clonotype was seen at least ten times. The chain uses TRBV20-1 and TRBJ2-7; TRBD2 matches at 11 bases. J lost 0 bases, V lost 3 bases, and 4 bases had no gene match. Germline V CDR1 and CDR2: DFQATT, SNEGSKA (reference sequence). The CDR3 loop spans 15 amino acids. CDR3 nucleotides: TGCAGTGCTAGCCCTAGCGGGAGGCCCTCCTACGAGCAGTACTTC. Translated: CSASPSGRPSYEQYF.

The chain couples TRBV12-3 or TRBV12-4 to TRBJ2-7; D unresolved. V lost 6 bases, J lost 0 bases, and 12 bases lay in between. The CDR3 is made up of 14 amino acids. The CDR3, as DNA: TGTGCCAGCAGCGCGACGGGCATCTCCTACGAGCAGTACTTC. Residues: CASSATGISYEQYF.